The next 27 T cell receptor beta chains were all read from a single sample in a study of T cells after yellow fever vaccination (dated by TCRdb to the late 2010s). The library was generated by 5' RACE. Instrument used: Illumina HiSeq 2500. Using fastp at Q25 and MiXCR, TCRdb reprocessed the public reads and kept productive beta chains. Each CDR3 protein appears once, grouped with its most common genes and DNA. A total of 35,000 to 55,000 distinct CDR3 sequences appear in this sample, 5.5% to 8% of them only once. Clones ranked in the top ten supply 8% to 13% of the sample. The label giving this sample's treatment or condition can be read as: live attenuated yellow fever vaccine strain. This specimen consisted of PBMCs, either bulk or a sorted T-cell subset (CD4+, CD8+, memory, or dextramer-sorted; not recorded which), obtained 45 days after the yellow fever booster vaccination. The origin of the receptors is a man aged 25 to 40 who received the YFV17D yellow fever vaccine.

This clonotype appeared many times. The chain has TRBV28 and TRBJ2-5; the D gene is possibly TRBD2 (6 bases). The CDR3 length is 13 residues. V gave up 8 bases and J gave up 4 bases, with 14 bases separating them. Germline assignment: CDR1 MDHEN and CDR2 SYDVKM. CDR3 DNA: TGTGCCAGCGTACCCGGGAGTGGAGAGACCCAGTACTTC. Translating it yields CASVPGSGETQYF.

The chain carries TRBV7-2 and TRBJ2-7, with unresolved D. Trimming left V 5 bases short and J 3 bases short, with 17 bases between. This CDR3 is 15 amino acids long. Germline assignment: CDR1 SGHTA and CDR2 FQGNSA. CDR3 residues: CASSPRGGRIYEQYF. CDR3 nucleotides: TGTGCCAGCAGCCCCCGAGGTGGGCGGATCTACGAGCAGTACTTC.

The V and J genes are TRBV19 and TRBJ1-2; no definite D call. The CDR3 spans 12 residues. V was clipped by 7 bases and J by 8 bases, with 14 bases between them. Germline V gene lookup returns CDR1 LNHDA and CDR2 SQIVND (reference sequence). CDR3 region: CASNIARSGYTF. CDR3 coding DNA: TGTGCCAGTAATATCGCGCGGTCGGGCTACACCTTC.

This clonotype was found many times. J is TRBJ2-2 and V is TRBV9; D may correspond to TRBD1 or TRBD2 (6 bases each). This CDR3 comprises 14 residues. With 0 bases removed from V and 6 bases from J, the gap between germline ends came to 9 bases. Germline V gene sequence: CDR1 SGDLS, CDR2 YYNGEE. The CDR3 DNA is TGTGCCAGCAGCGTAGGGGGGGCTCCCGGGGAGCTGTTTTTT. This translates into CASSVGGAPGELFF.

The table lists this clonotype with many counts. The chain couples TRBV28 to TRBJ2-1, with D unresolved. CDR3 length: 13 residues. Germline V gene lookup returns CDR1 MDHEN and CDR2 SYDVKM. V lost 7 bases and J lost 8, with 15 bases in between. The CDR3 region has the DNA TGTGCCAGCAACACCCCCTCCGAGGATGAGCAGTTCTTC. Translation gives CASNTPSEDEQFF. The complete variable domain, with remaining parts taken from reference TRBV28 and TRBJ2-1, reads DVKVTQSSRYLVKRTGEKVFLECVQDMDHENMFWYRQDPGLGLRLIYFSYDVKMKEKGDIPEGYSVSREKKERFSLILESASTNQTSMYLCASNTPSEDEQFFGPGTRLTVL.

This clonotype showed up many times. This sequence joins TRBV12-3 or TRBV12-4 and TRBJ2-5, with 9 bases aligning to TRBD1. There are 12 residues in the CDR3. V was pared by 6 bases and J by 9 bases, with 5 bases of the junction left unmatched. The CDR3 protein is CASRRDRAAQYF. CDR3 coding DNA: TGTGCCAGCAGACGGGACAGGGCGGCCCAGTACTTC.

This clonotype was observed many times. This chain joins TRBV6-1 and TRBJ2-4; 9 bases line up with TRBD1. Germline trimming cut 8 bases from V and 0 bases from J; bases unmatched to any gene: 8. CDR1 MNHNS and CDR2 SASEGT come from the germline V gene. The CDR3 extends over 16 amino acids. The CDR3 sequence: CASGTGMYLAKNIQYF. The DNA for the CDR3 is TGTGCCAGCGGGACAGGGATGTATTTAGCCAAAAACATTCAGTACTTC.

The V gene is TRBV27, the J gene TRBJ2-1; 8 bases map to TRBD2. The CDR3 covers 18 residues. J was trimmed by 5 bases and V by 6 bases; bases with no gene match: 18. Per germline, CDR1 MNHEY and CDR2 SMNVEV (reference sequence). CDR3 nucleotide sequence: TGTGCCAGCAGATTCCACCCCCCGGGACTAGGTAAAAACAATGAGCAGTTCTTC. Its translation: CASRFHPPGLGKNNEQFF.

V is TRBV12-3 or TRBV12-4 and J is TRBJ2-3; 7 bases align to TRBD1. This CDR3 is 12 amino acids long. Germline trimming cut 5 bases from V and 4 bases from J; bases unmatched to any gene: 0. This chain's CDR3 is CASSTGADTQYF. The CDR3 DNA sequence: TGTGCCAGCAGTACAGGGGCAGATACGCAGTATTTT.

This clonotype was recorded at least ten times. This chain links TRBV7-9 with TRBJ2-1; D gene uncertain. Between the trimmed V and J ends, which lost 2 bases and 4 bases, there was a span of 6 bases. Germline V gene sequence: CDR1 SEHNR, CDR2 FQNEAQ (reference sequence). The CDR3 totals 13 residues. The CDR3 spells CASSLFHYNEQFF. CDR3 DNA sequence: TGTGCCAGCAGCTTATTCCATTACAATGAGCAGTTCTTC.

Of note for this clonotype: A clone one base away is much larger, so this may be a read error. The chain employs TRBV7-9 and TRBJ2-1; TRBD2 is a possible D gene (5 bases). The CDR3 consists of 14 residues. Between the trimmed V and J ends, which lost 9 bases and 3 bases, there was a span of 15 bases. Germline V gene sequence: CDR1 SEHNR, CDR2 FQNEAQ (reference sequence). CDR3: CASNLEGNYNEQFF. CDR3 DNA: TGTGCCAGTAATCTAGAGGGAAACTACAATGAGCAGTTCTTC.

This clonotype appeared many times. The V and J genes are TRBV12-3 or TRBV12-4 and TRBJ2-5; D uncertain. CDR3 size: 13 residues. V lost 3 bases to trimming and J lost 4 bases, with 9 bases between them. DNA for the CDR3: TGTGCCAGCAGTTTGGTTTCCCTAGAGACCCAGTACTTC. Residues: CASSLVSLETQYF.

The J gene is TRBJ2-2, the V gene TRBV5-1; D is uncertain. The CDR3 runs 16 residues. Germline loops: CDR1 SGHRS, CDR2 YFSETQ. Trimming stripped 7 bases from V and 0 bases from J, with 16 bases between. The CDR3 nucleotides read TGCGCCAGCCTCCTTGGAGCGTACGCGAACACCGGGGAGCTGTTTTTT. As protein: CASLLGAYANTGELFF.

The V gene is TRBV25-1, the J gene TRBJ1-5; D not resolved. V was cut by 4 bases and J by 0 bases, with 7 bases left in between. This CDR3 is built from 14 residues. CDR1 MGHDK and CDR2 SYGVNS come from the germline V gene. The CDR3 DNA reads as TGTGCCAGCAGTGGGTCAGATAGCAATCAGCCCCAGCATTTT. Protein sequence: CASSGSDSNQPQHF.

This clonotype was seen ten or more times. This chain joins TRBV20-1 and TRBJ1-4; 9 bases agree with TRBD1. The germline V gene has CDR1 DFQATT and CDR2 SNEGSKA (reference sequence). The CDR3 runs to 13 residues. Trimming removed 3 bases from V and 5 bases from J; junction bases left unmatched: 1. The CDR3 nucleotides read TGCAGTGCTAGGGGGACAGGGAATGAAAAACTGTTTTTT. This codes for CSARGTGNEKLFF.

V usage is TRBV5-4 and J usage is TRBJ2-5; possibly TRBD1 for D (6 bases). Per the germline V gene, CDR1 is SGHNT and CDR2 is YYREEE (reference sequence). Trimming cost V 4 bases and J 7 bases, with 23 bases left between them. This CDR3 has 16 residues. This CDR3 is CASSDPGQTLGGTQYF. CDR3 coding DNA: TGTGCCAGCAGCGACCCGGGACAAACTCTTGGGGGGACCCAGTACTTC. The whole variable domain, remainder taken from reference TRBV5-4 and TRBJ2-5, is ETGVTQSPTHLIKTRGQQVTLRCSSQSGHNTVSWYQQALGQGPQFIFQYYREEENGRGNFPPRFSGLQFPNYSSELNVNALELDDSALYLCASSDPGQTLGGTQYFGPGTRLLVL.

The gene calls are TRBV19 and TRBJ2-7; 8 bases fit TRBD1. Unmatched junction bases numbered 7, after V lost 4 bases and J lost 2 bases. The CDR3 runs 15 residues. Germline-derived CDR1 and CDR2 are LNHDA and SQIVND (reference sequence). Written as DNA, the CDR3 is TGTGCCAGTAGTAGGGAGCAGGGGGCCGCCTACGAGCAGTACTTC. This translates into CASSREQGAAYEQYF.

The rearrangement joins TRBV20-1 to TRBJ2-1, with TRBD2 identical over 11 bases. This CDR3 is built from 15 residues. CDR1 and CDR2 from the germline V gene are DFQATT and SNEGSKA (reference sequence). V lost 6 bases, J lost 1 base, and 5 bases stayed unmatched. The CDR3 here is CSASRLAGSYNEQFF. CDR3 nucleotides: TGCAGTGCAAGTAGACTAGCGGGATCCTACAATGAGCAGTTCTTC.

This clonotype has a count of ten or more. The chain employs TRBV7-2 and TRBJ2-7; D not certain. Germline V gives CDR1 SGHTA, CDR2 FQGNSA. Between the trimmed V and J ends, which lost 5 bases and 6 bases, there was a span of 17 bases. The CDR3 length is 14 residues. CDR3 nucleotides: TGTGCCAGCAGCCATCATTCGACGGTACCCGAGCAGTACTTC. Its protein product is CASSHHSTVPEQYF.

At least ten counts were recorded for this clonotype. The chain uses TRBV7-9 and TRBJ1-1; D possibly corresponds to TRBD1 (6 bases). Trimming stripped 5 bases from V and 0 bases from J, with 16 bases between. This CDR3 has 16 amino acids. Germline CDR1 SEHNR, CDR2 FQNEAQ (reference sequence). The CDR3 DNA is TGTGCCAGCAGCCCCGAAAGGGGGGCCCTGAACACTGAAGCTTTCTTT. It codes for CASSPERGALNTEAFF.

This chain uses TRBV11-3 with TRBJ2-3, with D possibly being TRBD1 or TRBD2 (5 bases each). V lost 3 bases and J lost 5, with 15 bases in between. Germline V gives CDR1 SGHNT, CDR2 YENEEA. This CDR3 is built from 15 residues. The chain's CDR3 is CASSFGAGQGDTQYF. Written as DNA, the CDR3 is TGTGCCAGCAGCTTTGGGGCGGGCCAGGGAGATACGCAGTATTTT. The full variable domain, with the rest looked up from reference TRBV11-3 and TRBJ2-3, is EAGVVQSPRYKIIEKKQPVAFWCNPISGHNTLYWYLQNLGQGPELLIRYENEEAVDDSQLPKDRFSAERLKGVDSTLKIQPAELGDSAVYLCASSFGAGQGDTQYFGPGTRLTVL.

About this clonotype: Just one base apart from a much larger clone, this may be a read error. This chain links TRBV24-1 with TRBJ1-5; D not certain. The ends were cut back, 8 bases at V and 0 bases at J, with 22 bases in the middle. The germline CDR1 and CDR2 sequences are KGHDR and SFDVKD. This CDR3 is 18 amino acids long. The CDR3 reads CATNESGMPRNSNQPQHF. Written as DNA, the CDR3 is TGTGCCACCAATGAATCCGGGATGCCGAGAAATAGCAATCAGCCCCAGCATTTT.

This clonotype was counted between two and nine times. CDR3: CASSRQGGYTEAFF. The CDR3 DNA sequence: TGTGCCAGCAGCCGACAGGGGGGTTACACTGAAGCTTTCTTT. The gene calls are TRBV7-2 and TRBJ1-1; TRBD1 matches 9 bases. The germline gives CDR1 SGHTA, CDR2 FQGNSA. This CDR3 comprises 14 residues. V lost 5 bases and J lost 3; bases outside the gene matches: 4.

This clonotype was seen a few times. This rearrangement joins TRBV19 to TRBJ2-3; D remains ambiguous. V was trimmed by 2 bases and J by 1 base, leaving 10 bases between them. CDR1 LNHDA and CDR2 SQIVND come from the germline V gene (reference sequence). This CDR3 spans 15 amino acids. CDR3 bases: TGTGCCAGTAGTATAATGCATGGCGGCACAGATACGCAGTATTTT. Translation: CASSIMHGGTDTQYF.

This clonotype was observed many times. This sequence joins TRBV30 and TRBJ2-7, with D possibly being TRBD2 (7 bases). In germline, CDR1 is GTSNPN, CDR2 SVGIG (reference sequence). The germline V and J ends were trimmed by 4 bases and 7 bases, with 23 bases remaining between them. CDR3 length: 15 amino acids. CDR3 amino acids: CAWTALGGARGEQYF. DNA for the CDR3: TGTGCCTGGACCGCCTTAGGGGGGGCGAGGGGAGAGCAGTACTTC. The variable domain in full, completed from reference TRBV30 and TRBJ2-7, reads SQTIHQWPATLVQPVGSPLSLECTVEGTSNPNLYWYRQAAGRGLQLLFYSVGIGQISSEVPQNLSASRPQDRQFILSSKKLLLSDSGFYLCAWTALGGARGEQYFGPGTRLTVT.

At least ten counts were recorded for this clonotype. V usage is TRBV28 and J usage is TRBJ1-2; 7 bases line up with TRBD1. This CDR3 is built from 15 residues. V lost 3 bases to trimming and J lost 9 bases; unmatched junction nucleotides: 13. The germline gives CDR1 MDHEN, CDR2 SYDVKM. Here the CDR3 DNA reads TGTGCCAGCAGTTTTACCGACAGGGTAGAGGGAAGCTACACCTTC. Translated, it gives CASSFTDRVEGSYTF.

The rearrangement joins TRBV29-1 to TRBJ2-3; the D gene could be TRBD1 or TRBD2 (6 bases each). Germline-derived CDR1 and CDR2 are SQVTM and ANQGSEA. The V gene lost 3 bases and the J gene lost 2 bases, with 12 bases spanning the gap. CDR3 size: 14 residues. In DNA, the CDR3 is TGCAGCGTTGATGGAGGGGGACCCACAGATACGCAGTATTTT. Translation gives CSVDGGGPTDTQYF.